This T cell receptor (beta chain) is from a study of vaccination effects on CD4 cells after COVID-19. The overall study: Two doses of BNT162b2 or mRNA-1273 vaccine were administered to participants. Study findings and constraints: Cross-reactivity with common cold coronaviruses was shown by only 1 of 255 vaccine-induced clones in healthy vaccinees.

Trimming removed 0 bases from V and 8 bases from J, with 16 bases in between. The CDR3 runs to 16 residues. Germline CDR1 reads LGHNA; CDR2 reads YSLEER. The data were produced by immunoSEQ multiplex PCR, yet TCRdb's version contains in-frame clones alone and is incomplete. The sample has about 68,000 clones; 75% to 85% are singletons. A note on this clone: What it recognizes is unknown.

Prior to sequencing, the ViraFEST assay stimulated PBMC with viral peptide pools, which expanded the antigen-specific CD4+ T cells. Culturing for about 9 days preceded CD4+ T cell isolation. Having tested negative for nucleocapsid antibodies, the vaccine recipients showed no prior SARS-CoV-2 infection. In the cultures, half the medium was exchanged for IL-2 medium on days 3 and 7. This chain uses TRBV4-3 with TRBJ1-4; tentatively, D is TRBD1 (5 bases). This TCR came from a human donor who received a COVID-19 vaccine. The sample in question was CD4+ T cells from PBMCs cultured with SARS-CoV-2 spike peptides, obtained before COVID-19 vaccination. The CDR3 DNA follows: TGCGCCAGCAGCCAAGATCTCTGGGGACTGTGGGAAAAACTGTTTTTT. Amino acid sequence: CASSQDLWGLWEKLFF.